This entry describes one T cell receptor beta chain. Its antigen is unknown. The authors amplified TCR beta CDR3 regions from RNA transcripts. An opening RT-PCR round employed HTBI primers and preceded a second-round multiplex PCR. TCRdb called the multiplex PCR reads again in MiXCR, with one record for every CDR3 protein. The sample shows a few hundred thousand distinct CDR3 sequences, 17% of them seen only once. The sample originates from a study of Graves' ophthalmopathy and Graves' hyperthyroidism. Findings of the study overall: Between ophthalmopathy and stable hyperthyroidism, a 13-signature model drew a separation with nearly 90% sensitivity and 70% to 84% specificity.

With 1 base removed from V and 0 bases from J, the gap between germline ends came to 13 bases. Looked up from germline, CDR1 is SGHVS and CDR2 is FQNEAQ. The CDR3 extends over 16 amino acids. The chain combines TRBV7-8 with TRBJ2-7; D call uncertain. The origin of this receptor is an adult woman with stable Graves' hyperthyroidism. The sequencing sample was made of peripheral blood. CDR3 DNA sequence: TGTGCCAGCAGCTTAGTTAAGGGTCGAAGCTCCTACGAGCAGTACTTC. This gives the protein CASSLVKGRSSYEQYF.